Below, 31 T cell receptor beta chains from the same sample are listed, as sequenced in a study of T cell changes during pregnancy in multiple sclerosis (dated by TCRdb to the late 2010s). The library was made by the immunoSEQ multiplex PCR assay. Not all clones reach the TCRdb copy of this immuneACCESS table, which keeps in-frame sequences only. Checked studies attribute under half of the gap to unresolved V genes and leave the rest unexplained. Within this sample are around 36,000 clones, with roughly nine tenths of them counted one time only. Together, the top ten hold 10% to 15% of the sample. The source material was CD8+ T cells from peripheral blood mononuclear cells, sampled in the first trimester of pregnancy. The receptors here all came from a female donor with multiple sclerosis, enrolled in a pregnancy study.

The V and J genes are TRBV11-2 and TRBJ1-1, with D perhaps TRBD1 (5 bases). Trimming cost V 2 bases and J 5 bases, with 9 bases left between them. The CDR3 extends over 13 amino acids. Germline CDR1 is SGHAT and CDR2 is FQNNGV. Here the CDR3 DNA reads TGTGCCAGCAGCTTATGGGGGGGTACTGAAGCTTTCTTT. Translated, it gives CASSLWGGTEAFF. Full variable domain (rest looked up from reference TRBV11-2 and TRBJ1-1): EAGVAQSPRYKIIEKRQSVAFWCNPISGHATLYWYQQILGQGPKLLIQFQNNGVVDDSQLPKDRFSAERLKGVDSTLKIQPAKLEDSAVYLCASSLWGGTEAFFGQGTRLTVV.

The chain employs TRBV27 and TRBJ2-2; TRBD2 matches at 12 bases. Germline V lookup: CDR1 MNHEY, CDR2 SMNVEV (reference sequence). J lost 1 base, V lost 5 bases, and 11 bases had no gene match. CDR3 length: 19 residues. The CDR3 spells CASSRRVTSGGLNTGELFF. CDR3 nucleotide sequence: TGTGCCAGCAGTAGACGGGTGACTAGCGGGGGCCTGAACACCGGGGAGCTGTTTTTT.

The chain carries TRBV19 and TRBJ2-2; tentative D call: TRBD1 (5 bases). V was shortened by 7 bases and J by 0 bases, with 15 bases between the two germline ends. Germline CDR1 is LNHDA and CDR2 is SQIVND (reference sequence). This CDR3 comprises 16 residues. The DNA for the CDR3 is TGTGCCAGTACTCCCCGGACACGAACGAACACCGGGGAGCTGTTTTTT. Amino acids: CASTPRTRTNTGELFF.

The chain has TRBV15 and TRBJ2-3; D not resolved. The CDR3 is made up of 16 amino acids. The ends were cut back, 4 bases at V and 1 base at J, with 15 bases in the middle. Looked up from germline, CDR1 is LNHNV and CDR2 is YYDKDF (reference sequence). The CDR3 spells CATSIPLLAGTDTQYF. Here the CDR3 DNA reads TGTGCCACCAGCATCCCTCTCCTGGCGGGCACAGATACGCAGTATTTT.

J is TRBJ2-6 and V is TRBV9; D possibly corresponds to TRBD2 (5 bases). V was clipped by 2 bases and J by 0 bases, with 9 bases between them. Germline V gives CDR1 SGDLS, CDR2 YYNGEE. The CDR3 totals 16 residues. The CDR3 protein is CASSVNRDSGANVLTF. The CDR3 coding sequence is TGTGCCAGCAGCGTCAATCGGGACTCTGGGGCCAACGTCCTGACTTTC.

The chain couples TRBV12-2 to TRBJ2-7; the D call of TRBD2 is as the table states it, not checked on the DNA. TRBV12-2 represents a pseudogene. CDR3 length: 20 residues. The CDR3 DNA reads as TGTGCAAGTCGCTTAGTCGTAACGGGGGGCGCCGTTACTATCACCTACGAGCAGTACTTC. It specifies CASRLVVTGGAVTITYEQYF.

The genes are TRBV15 and TRBJ1-6, with D perhaps matching TRBD1 (6 bases). The CDR3 runs to 18 residues. V was pared by 5 bases and J by 9 bases, with 26 bases between. Germline values: CDR1 LNHNV, CDR2 YYDKDF (reference sequence). CDR3 in DNA: TGTGCCACCAGCGCCGAGCGGAACAGGGTACTTCCAGGTTCACCCCTCCACTTT. Residues: CATSAERNRVLPGSPLHF.

The V call is TRBV5-6, the J call TRBJ2-7; the D is unclear. CDR1 and CDR2 (germline): SGHDT, YYEEEE. Trimming cost V 0 bases and J 2 bases, with 12 bases left between them. The CDR3 consists of 15 residues. For the CDR3, the DNA is TGTGCCAGCAGCTTGGAGGTCCGGAGAACCTACGAGCAGTACTTC. The encoded protein is CASSLEVRRTYEQYF. Together with reference TRBV5-6 and TRBJ2-7, the CDR3 gives the full variable domain: DAGVTQSPTHLIKTRGQQVTLRCSPKSGHDTVSWYQQALGQGPQFIFQYYEEEERQRGNFPDRFSGHQFPNYSSELNVNALLLGDSALYLCASSLEVRRTYEQYFGPGTRLTVT.

This clone was detected once. The chain combines TRBV19 with TRBJ2-3; 7 bases fit TRBD1. The ends lost 7 bases at V and 2 bases at J; junction bases unmatched: 12. The CDR3 is made up of 16 amino acids. The germline V gene encodes CDR1 LNHDA and CDR2 SQIVND (reference sequence). CDR3 residues: CASTPGQRPDTDTQYF. The CDR3, as DNA: TGTGCCAGTACCCCGGGACAGCGGCCCGACACAGATACGCAGTATTTT.

The CDR3 nucleotides are TGTGCCATACAGGGGACGAACTATGGCTACACCTTC. It specifies CAIQGTNYGYTF. The chain has TRBV10-3 and TRBJ1-2; 7 bases agree with TRBD1. The J segment lost 2 bases and the V segment lost 9 bases, leaving 3 bases of the junction unmatched. CDR1 is ENHRY, CDR2 SYGVKD, per germline. The CDR3 extends over 12 amino acids.

The V and J genes are TRBV19 and TRBJ1-1; 10 bases are a match to TRBD1. Germline V gene sequence: CDR1 LNHDA, CDR2 SQIVND (reference sequence). This CDR3 comprises 17 residues. With 6 bases clipped from V and 0 bases from J, the junction kept 10 bases outside the gene matches. CDR3: CASRSPGQGLLNTEAFF. In DNA form, the CDR3 reads TGTGCCAGTAGGAGTCCGGGACAGGGGCTTTTGAACACTGAAGCTTTCTTT.

This sequence joins TRBV12-5 and TRBJ1-6, with no clear D. The CDR3 runs to 14 residues. The V gene's germline CDR1 is LGHNT and CDR2 FRNRAP. The germline V and J ends were trimmed by 7 bases and 0 bases, with 7 bases remaining between them. CDR3 coding DNA: TGTGCTAGTGCGGGTGGCTCCTATAATTCACCCCTCCACTTT. Encoded protein: CASAGGSYNSPLHF.

The genes are TRBV27 and TRBJ2-3; 8 bases fit TRBD2. The junction had 6 bases not matched to a gene; V was cut back by 7 bases and J by 3 bases. Germline V gene lookup returns CDR1 MNHEY and CDR2 SMNVEV (reference sequence). CDR3 length equals 14 residues. CDR3 amino acids: CASKPGGGTDTQYF. The CDR3 nucleotides read TGTGCCAGCAAGCCGGGGGGGGGAACAGATACGCAGTATTTT.

The V and J genes are TRBV7-9 and TRBJ2-2; D is ambiguous. CDR3 length equals 12 residues. In germline, CDR1 is SEHNR, CDR2 FQNEAQ (reference sequence). Trimming shortened V by 4 bases and J by 6 bases, and 6 bases separated the two germline ends. Here the CDR3 reads CASSSSPGELFF. The CDR3 DNA sequence: TGTGCCAGCAGCTCCAGTCCCGGGGAGCTGTTTTTT.

This chain connects TRBV14 to TRBJ2-7; D remains unclear. Germline V gene sequence: CDR1 SGHDN, CDR2 FVKESK. Trimming took 3 bases from V and 7 from J, leaving 4 bases between them. This CDR3 spans 10 amino acids. DNA of the CDR3: TGTGCCAGCAGCCACTCGGAGCAGTACTTC. Protein: CASSHSEQYF.

This chain joins TRBV7-9 and TRBJ2-3, with D uncertain. This CDR3 region has 15 residues. Germline-derived CDR1 and CDR2 are SEHNR and FQNEAQ (reference sequence). V dropped 1 base and J dropped 2 bases, with 10 bases sitting between them. DNA of the CDR3: TGTGCCAGCAGCTTAGGGGCAGGCAACACAGATACGCAGTATTTT. This translates into CASSLGAGNTDTQYF.

The CDR3 nucleotides are TGTGCCAGCAGCCAAGAACTAGCGGGGGGTCCGTACCAAGAGACCCAGTACTTC. Translating gives CASSQELAGGPYQETQYF. The genes are TRBV14 and TRBJ2-5; TRBD2 matches at 12 bases. CDR1 is SGHDN and CDR2 is FVKESK in the germline V gene. The CDR3 length is 18 residues. Trimming at V came to 0 bases and at J to 0 bases, leaving 5 bases not matched to a gene.

This clone was detected a few times. The chain has TRBV10-1 and TRBJ2-2; D is uncertain. Germline values: CDR1 WNHNN, CDR2 SYGVQD (reference sequence). The CDR3 is 14 residues long. Trimming removed 6 bases from V and 0 bases from J, with 8 bases in between. CDR3 in DNA: TGCGCCAGCAGGCCTTACTCGAACACCGGGGAGCTGTTTTTT. Residues: CASRPYSNTGELFF.

The J gene is TRBJ2-2, the V gene TRBV5-6; 9 bases are a match to TRBD2. Unmatched junction bases numbered 13, after V lost 2 bases and J lost 2 bases. Germline CDR1 and CDR2: SGHDT and YYEEEE. This CDR3 contains 19 residues. This chain's CDR3 is CASSLGLAGSFGNTGELFF. Written as DNA, the CDR3 is TGTGCCAGCAGCTTAGGCCTAGCGGGGAGTTTTGGTAACACCGGGGAGCTGTTTTTT. The entire variable domain, with the rest obtained from reference TRBV5-6 and TRBJ2-2, is as follows: DAGVTQSPTHLIKTRGQQVTLRCSPKSGHDTVSWYQQALGQGPQFIFQYYEEEERQRGNFPDRFSGHQFPNYSSELNVNALLLGDSALYLCASSLGLAGSFGNTGELFFGEGSRLTVL.

The rearrangement joins TRBV28 to TRBJ1-2; D is unclear. Trimming took 5 bases from V and 7 from J, leaving 14 bases between them. CDR1 is MDHEN and CDR2 is SYDVKM in the germline V gene. The CDR3 covers 13 residues. The CDR3 loop reads CASSTQSPLGYTF. In nucleotides, the CDR3 is TGTGCCAGCAGTACTCAAAGCCCACTTGGCTACACCTTC.

The chain employs TRBV9 and TRBJ1-1, with D perhaps matching TRBD1 (5 bases). The CDR3 runs to 12 residues. The ends were cut back, 3 bases at V and 5 bases at J, with 8 bases in the middle. Per germline, CDR1 SGDLS and CDR2 YYNGEE. The CDR3 protein is CASSAQGTEAFF. CDR3 coding DNA: TGTGCCAGCAGCGCCCAGGGTACTGAAGCTTTCTTT.

V gene TRBV6-6 combines with J gene TRBJ1-4, with D hard to call. This CDR3 spans 14 amino acids. V lost 6 bases and J 0 bases, leaving 8 bases between the germline ends. CDR1 and CDR2 (germline): MNHNY, SVGAGI (reference sequence). CDR3 coding DNA: TGTGCCAGCAGACACACCGCAACTAATGAAAAACTGTTTTTT. Its protein is CASRHTATNEKLFF.

The genes are TRBV9 and TRBJ2-3; tentatively, D is TRBD2 (6 bases). V was shortened by 3 bases and J by 1 base, with 12 bases between the two germline ends. The CDR3 is 15 amino acids. CDR1 is SGDLS and CDR2 is YYNGEE in the germline V gene. Written as DNA, the CDR3 is TGTGCCAGCAGCGAGGGAGGAAGCGGCACAGATACGCAGTATTTT. Amino acids: CASSEGGSGTDTQYF.

V and J are TRBV11-3 and TRBJ1-1; unclear D gene. V was clipped by 3 bases and J by 1 base, with 6 bases between them. The CDR3 sequence is 13 residues long. Germline lookup yields CDR1 SGHNT and CDR2 YENEEA. The CDR3 spells CASSFSSNTEAFF. CDR3 nucleotides: TGTGCCAGCAGCTTTAGTTCGAACACTGAAGCTTTCTTT.

The rearrangement uses TRBV29-1 and TRBJ1-2, with D uncertain. The germline V and J ends were trimmed by 3 bases and 7 bases, with 18 bases remaining between them. CDR1 and CDR2 (germline): SQVTM, ANQGSEA. CDR3 size: 14 residues. The CDR3 DNA reads as TGCAGCGTTGATAGGGAATCAGCCGCGGGTGGCTACACCTTC. It specifies CSVDRESAAGGYTF.

CDR3 loop: CASSLSRDSNQPQHF. CDR3 nucleotide sequence: TGTGCCAGCAGCTTGAGCAGGGATAGCAATCAGCCCCAGCATTTT. The chain joins TRBV11-2 to TRBJ1-5; D is possibly TRBD1 (5 bases). V gave up 3 bases and J gave up 0 bases, with 9 bases separating them. The CDR3 contains 15 residues. The V gene's germline CDR1 is SGHAT and CDR2 FQNNGV.

CDR3 DNA sequence: TGTGCCAGCAGCTCAGGACAGGGCGAGCAGTACTTC. Translated, it gives CASSSGQGEQYF. The rearrangement links TRBV7-3 to TRBJ2-7; the match to TRBD1 covers 8 bases. From germline, CDR1 is SGHTA and CDR2 FQGTGA. The CDR3 contains 12 residues. The ends lost 4 bases at V and 6 bases at J; junction bases unmatched: 2.

The chain combines TRBV6-5 with TRBJ1-1; no clear D gene. The V gene's germline CDR1 is MNHEY and CDR2 SVGAGI. V was trimmed by 2 bases and J by 4 bases, leaving 8 bases between them. CDR3 size: 13 residues. The CDR3 bases are TGTGCCAGCAGTTACACTCAACGCACTGAAGCTTTCTTT. Protein product: CASSYTQRTEAFF.

This clone was seen more than once but under ten times. V is TRBV14 and J is TRBJ1-1; D is undetermined. Trimming left V 0 bases short and J 2 bases short, with 7 bases between. This CDR3 is built from 14 residues. Germline V gives CDR1 SGHDN, CDR2 FVKESK. The CDR3 is CASSQEEVNTEAFF. CDR3 bases: TGTGCCAGCAGCCAAGAAGAGGTAAACACTGAAGCTTTCTTT.

The rearrangement uses TRBV25-1 and TRBJ2-5, with D perhaps TRBD2 (5 bases). V lost 10 bases to trimming and J lost 5 bases, with 11 bases between them. The V gene's germline CDR1 is MGHDK and CDR2 SYGVNS. This CDR3 contains 11 residues. This CDR3 reads CAIEGWETQYF. The DNA of the CDR3 is TGTGCCATCGAGGGATGGGAGACCCAGTACTTC.

The rearrangement joins TRBV7-6 to TRBJ2-7; 10 bases are a match to TRBD1. There are 15 residues in the CDR3. The junction had 2 bases not matched to a gene; V was cut back by 1 base and J by 2 bases. In germline, CDR1 is SGHVS, CDR2 FNYEAQ. The DNA of the CDR3 is TGTGCCAGCAGCTTAGGGACAGGGGGACCCTACGAGCAGTACTTC. It codes for CASSLGTGGPYEQYF.